This T cell receptor (beta chain) is drawn from a study of cytomegalovirus exposure and HLA in healthy donors (dated by TCRdb to 2015 to 2018). Notes on the research overall: An earlier analysis of roughly 630 of the donors reported about 250 Gb of sequence data and 100 million to 140 million unique TCR beta sequences from 150 million to 200 million T cells. Roughly 300 gigabases of sequencing data and approximately 84 million unique TCR sequences were included in an early release covering about 620 HLA-typed donors. Every repertoire in the discovery cohort had been generated on one and the same sequencing platform. HLA typing included class I and class II loci at four-digit resolution. The later analysis used no new phenotypic data to find candidate immune exposures, relying instead on TCR beta sequences and their occurrence across donors. A separate validation cohort of roughly 130 different subjects was used in addition to the approximately 610-subject first cohort. In a later genetic analysis, genome-wide SNP genotypes for about 55% of the roughly 700 donors were used, and that subset was treated as a discovery cohort. Among the roughly 380 genotyped donors, about 83% belonged to the genetic ancestry cluster associated with self-reported Caucasian donors. To study patterns of TCR occurrence, a later analysis re-analyzed previously published TCR beta repertoires from 666 donors and added high-resolution HLA genotyping. Among roughly 400 genotyped donors of the cohort, an average of about 220,000 unique TCR beta nucleotide sequences was sequenced per donor, of which about 18% were non-productive. To predict cytomegalovirus infection status, the study brought together high-throughput TCR immunosequencing, statistical association of individual TCRs with disease status, and machine learning. Typing coverage varied by locus: 629-630 donors for A, B, C, DRB1 and DQB1; about 520 for DQA1; over 600 for DPA1; under 490 for DPB1. Four to six DR-DQ haplotypes were handled as single units for association and clustering, since linkage in the cohort was strong. Donor age, sex, ethnicity and CMV serostatus were collected together with the repertoire data. The study aimed to test whether signatures of past pathogen exposure could be identified by cataloging public T cell receptors. Using immunosequencing, the study profiled T cell repertoires from 666 subjects and related those repertoires to cytomegalovirus serostatus. In an earlier analysis of a few hundred of the donors, high-throughput TCR beta sequencing was used to judge whether each TCR beta V gene segment behaved as functional or pseudogenic.

The method behind the library was the immunoSEQ multiplex PCR assay. A mixture of 60 forward primers for TCR Vbeta segments and 13 reverse primers for TCR Jbeta segments was used in the multiplex PCR. The CDR3 region of rearranged TCR beta genes was amplified from genomic DNA by a multiplex PCR assay. The Illumina HiSeq System was used to sequence the amplified TCR beta libraries as 87-base-pair reads. The original methods were these. In a later analysis, around 80 million unique TCR beta chains were counted across the 690 or so repertoires, and roughly 10 million of these chains were shared by at least two donors. A nearest-neighbor algorithm error-corrected the raw reads and collapsed the reads into unique sequences, merging closely related sequences to remove PCR and sequencing errors. To assign V, D and J gene segments, CDR3 sequences were aligned to IMGT reference sequences. Each retained sequence needed at least a six-nucleotide match to both a V gene segment and a J gene segment. Rearrangements were called productive when the CDR3 lacked stop codons and stayed in frame with V and J; all others were non-productive. CDR3 was defined by IMGT convention, running from the second conserved V-encoded cysteine to the conserved J-encoded phenylalanine. The earlier analysis of about 590 of the donors excluded sequences that lacked an unambiguous match to a single V gene segment. An earlier analysis of several hundred of the donors classified V segments as functional when productive rearrangements were above 56.7% and as segregating when the standard deviation between donors was above 5%. A statistical classification framework was developed to diagnose cytomegalovirus status using the catalog of TCR beta chain sequences. In a later analysis, TCR nucleotide sequences were compared against IMGT/GENE-DB human TR gene sequences so that V and J genes could be assigned. A later analysis assigned CDR3 sequences and most-parsimonious VDJ recombination scenarios with the TCRdist pipeline. A later analysis defined each TCR beta chain by its CDR3 amino acid sequence plus V-gene family, and excluded reads lacking a unique V-gene family. As a way to deal with suspected cross-contamination and a sequencing artifact, a later analysis dropped over 550 nucleotide sequences that were highly shared and had low generation probability. For each public chain, a later analysis derived a clonal expansion index from normalized ranks of inferred template counts within each repertoire. A later analysis computed generation probabilities with a VDJ recombination model fitted to out-of-frame rearrangements, and checked the results against IGoR. A later analysis scored TCR-TCR, TCR-HLA and TCR-CMV co-occurrence with hypergeometric tests, applying a repertoire-size bias correction to TCR pairs. To estimate false discovery rates, a later analysis permuted the HLA or CMV assignments 20 times. In a later analysis, co-occurring TCRs were grouped using DBSCAN, and TCRdist sequence similarity was added for clustering within HLA-allele-positive subsets. For co-occurrence clustering, repertoires with fewer than 30,000 or more than 120,000 public chains were excluded, along with a handful of repertoires with anomalous nucleotide sharing. TCRdb's version of the immuneACCESS table is confined to in-frame rearrangements and falls short of the full clone set. An unresolved V gene accounts for under half of the shortfall where checked; the remainder is of unknown origin. The DNA was the basis for D and trimming; V, J and clone size are from that table. The sample yields about 150,000 clones; 65% to 90% were counted once. Together, the top ten hold under 8% of the sample.

In total, approximately 700 healthy bone marrow donors made up the cohort. All cohort members were sampled while nominally healthy, although unrecorded immune exposures were likely present. The donor was CMV seropositive and was included in the group of 250 to 350 seropositive cohort members. Every donor gave a peripheral blood sample, and the peripheral blood mononuclear cells from that sample were used for TCR beta sequencing. The Qiagen DNeasy Blood Extraction Kit was used to extract genomic DNA from the blood cell samples. Broader findings and caveats from the paper: Most TCR sequences were seen in very few donors, while some public TCRs were found in many individuals. In a later analysis, several top co-occurrence clusters were reported to appear linked to parvovirus B19, influenza, CMV and Epstein-Barr virus. A further reported finding was that TCR beta sequences accurately predicted the HLA-A and HLA-B alleles for most subjects in the first cohort. Specific HLA alleles were associated with 15,000 to 20,000 TCR beta sequences at a false discovery rate of 0.05 in a later analysis. Sequencing depth was assumed to be roughly uniform across donors in the presence/absence analyses, though that assumption may not hold. Because counts were too low, 15 to 20 rarely observed V segments, including chromosome 9 orphons, were left out of the earlier analysis of some 600 of the donors. According to a later analysis, most CMV-associated TCR beta chains appeared to be HLA-restricted, and the HLA associations seemed to be driven largely by CMV exposure. A few of the identified cytomegalovirus-associated TCR beta chains were confirmed in vitro to be specific for cytomegalovirus antigens. The classifier was reported to diagnose cytomegalovirus status with high specificity and sensitivity in both the original cohort and the validation cohort. In the study, some 180 TCR beta chains were listed as associated with cytomegalovirus. Because the 87-base-pair reads could not distinguish some IMGT-functional V segments, including TRBV6-2 and TRBV6-3, those segments were excluded. In an earlier analysis of over 550 of the donors, most TCR beta V segments were observed in productive rearrangements about 87% or about 30% of the time, broadly matching IMGT annotations. The only immune exposure information available for the cohort was CMV serostatus. Correlated functional status among segregating V segments might be attributable to linkage disequilibrium, but an unknown experimental factor could not be ruled out. A later genetic analysis reported fewer N-insertions in productive TCRs among donors in an Asian-associated ancestry cluster than the 666-donor mean. When HLA alleles, especially DR and DQ, strongly co-occurred, attributing TCR associations to individual alleles was difficult. In this cohort, only TCR beta chains were sequenced, and detectable features were limited by the absence of alpha or paired-chain data. A cluster of highly shared sequence variants was judged likely to represent a technical artifact of the sequencing pipeline. The authors suggested that the approach could potentially be extended to other disease states and immunological phenotypes. A later analysis found that TCR association rates varied across HLA loci, with DRB1 alleles showing the most associated TCRs and HLA-C alleles the fewest. V-gene and J-gene trimming of TCR beta chains was associated with a missense DCLRE1C variant in a later genetic analysis, and the association was replicated in an independent cohort. HLA typing was unavailable for some donors at each locus, so association tests used only the typed subset. In a later analysis, HLA-associated TCR beta chains were found to be more clonally expanded and to have lower generation probabilities than equally common non-associated chains.

Concerning this clone itself: Its target antigen remains unknown. Base-call qualities are not available, and no considerably larger clone is one nucleotide away.

CDR1 and CDR2 are read off the germline V gene (reference sequence) as LNHDA and SQIVND. V loses 6 bases, J loses 3 bases, and the germline ends lie 15 bases apart. Reading from cysteine to phenylalanine, the CDR3 counts 15 amino acids. Left in the record is the CDR3 DNA by itself, 45 bases read in frame from the first base. Here the chain combines TRBV19 and TRBJ2-1; the best D guess is TRBD2, with 6 bases matching. Sequencing was carried out using PBMCs. This clonotype was sampled from a woman aged 50 to 60 in good health and CMV-seropositive. In nucleotides, the sequence is TGTGCCAGTAGGCGGGGCGGGGAGATCTACAATGAGCAGTTCTTC. Its translation reads: CASRRGGEIYNEQFF. Reference TRBV19 and TRBJ2-1 genes cover what lies past the CDR3, so the full variable domain is DGGITQSPKYLFRKEGQNVTLSCEQNLNHDAMYWYRQDPGQGLRLIYYSQIVNDFQKGDIAEGYSVSREKKESFPLTVTSAQKNPTAFYLCASRRGGEIYNEQFFGPGTRLTVL.